The clone carrying this TCR beta chain was observed many times. Its antigen is not identified. Over 160 million TCR-beta sequences from 15-18 subjects came from every sequencing run. Via MiXCR, TCRdb re-called the 5' RACE reads, giving one row per CDR3 protein. The sample lists roughly 120,000 distinct CDR3 sequences; more than 2.5% were seen once. This sample is part of a study of neurological immune-mediated disorders. The study's findings and limits: Phylogenetic grouping assigned the repertoires of 18 of 34 multiple sclerosis patients to a single related-CDR3 cluster, representing a possible signature.

Sequenced sample: PBMCs. This sequence was found in a woman aged 25 to 45 with multiple sclerosis.

The CDR3 DNA reads as TGTGCCAGCAGCGAAATTTGGGGGGAGGGCCGCGGCACTGAAGCTTTCTTT. Its protein product is CASSEIWGEGRGTEAFF. V usage is TRBV11-2 and J usage is TRBJ1-1; possibly TRBD1 for D (5 bases). Trimming took 5 bases from V and 4 from J, leaving 23 bases between them. This CDR3 region has 17 residues. Germline values: CDR1 SGHAT, CDR2 FQNNGV.